This T cell receptor (beta chain) was recorded in a study of T cell responses to AZD1222 COVID-19 vaccine. Background on the study: Both about-4-week and about-12-week second-dose recipients were combined. Study-wide results and caveats: White British ancestry dominated among donors, who included more females, and clonal diversity was possibly underestimated. Spike was spanned by vaccine-associated CD4 TCRs, which were dominant at 160-218 and 743-854. Sampling that yielded the repertoires occurred only after the peak T cell response.

Sequenced by immunoSEQ multiplex PCR; TCRdb stores in-frame clones only, minus some. The repertoire consists of approximately 94,000 clones, with 88% occurring once and the leading ten covering 1.8%. Remarks on this clone: Its specificity is not known.

The V gene end was trimmed by 7 bases and the J gene end by 3 bases; junction bases not matched to a gene: 4. Germline V CDR1 and CDR2: SQVTM, ANQGSEA. This CDR3 region has 13 residues. The sequencing used peripheral blood, collected on day 0 of AZD1222 vaccination. This chain uses TRBV29-1 with TRBJ2-7; 12 bases are a match to TRBD2. The TCR comes from an adult in good health. CDR3 amino acids: CSARTSGDYEQYF. The CDR3 nucleotides are TGCAGCGCCAGGACTAGCGGGGACTACGAGCAGTACTTC.